These T cell receptor beta chains were read from a single sample in a study of blood T cell repertoires in COVID-19. This table comes from immunoSEQ multiplex PCR, and its TCRdb copy is limited to in-frame clones, with some not included. The data show tens of thousands of clones, with roughly 86% seen just once and 21% held by the top ten. The specimen was peripheral blood. The receptors stem from a human donor in a cohort sampled during active COVID-19. Both conserved end residues are part of each CDR3. D genes are given only for firm matches. Expanded clones get a size class; other rows say once, few or many, or leave the size out.

>TRBV18|TRBJ2-7|-|-
CASSSGLCFSTTKTYEQYF
TGTGCCAGCTCAAGTGGGCTCTGTTTCTCCACCACAAAGACGTACGAGCAGTACTTC
>TRBV29-1|TRBJ1-1|-|-
CSVDLGAEAFF
TGCAGCGTTGATCTGGGGGCGGAGGCTTTCTTT
>TRBV10-2|TRBJ1-6|-|TRBD1
CASSRGQGPSPLHF
TGCGCCAGCAGCCGCGGACAGGGTCCTTCACCCCTCCACTTT
>TRBV2|TRBJ2-3|-|-
CASSDPRAPDTQYF
TGTGCCAGCAGTGACCCCAGGGCTCCAGATACGCAGTATTTT
>TRBV6-5|TRBJ1-1|few|-
CASSILRVKGTEAFF
TGTGCCAGCAGTATCCTCAGGGTTAAAGGCACTGAAGCTTTCTTT
>TRBV28|TRBJ1-2|-|TRBD1
CASSLQQGNGYTF
TGTGCCAGCAGTTTACAACAGGGGAACGGCTACACCTTC
>TRBV9|TRBJ1-3|once|TRBD1
CASTPGGISGNTIYF
TGTGCCAGCACCCCAGGGGGGATCTCTGGAAACACCATATATTTT
>TRBV27|TRBJ1-2|-|TRBD1
CASSTSGQGAKGTGYTF
TGTGCCAGCAGTACCTCGGGACAGGGGGCAAAAGGGACTGGCTACACCTTC
>TRBV4-2|TRBJ1-5|-|-
CASSQDRGRVQPQHF
TGTGCCAGCAGCCAAGACAGGGGTAGAGTTCAGCCCCAGCATTTT
>TRBV6-5|TRBJ2-5|-|TRBD1
CASSYSTGPQETQYF
TGTGCCAGCAGTTACTCGACAGGGCCCCAAGAGACCCAGTACTTC
>TRBV7-9|TRBJ2-5|-|TRBD2
CASSLALAGEETQYF
TGTGCCAGCAGCTTAGCGCTAGCGGGGGAAGAGACCCAGTACTTC
>TRBV13|TRBJ2-6|once|-
CASSSLWAPGANVLTF
TGTGCCAGCAGCTCCTTGTGGGCCCCCGGGGCCAACGTCCTGACTTTC
>TRBV23-1|TRBJ1-5|-|TRBD1
CAGQGDQPQHF
TGCGCCGGGCAGGGGGATCAGCCCCAGCATTTT
>TRBV6-5|TRBJ1-1|many|-
CATQELTAFF
TGTGCCACCCAAGAGTTAACGGCTTTCTTT
>TRBV5-1|TRBJ1-3|once|-
CASSLGGGSGNTIYF
TGCGCCAGCAGCTTGGGCGGGGGCTCTGGAAACACCATATATTTT
>TRBV27|TRBJ1-2|-|TRBD1
CASSLSQGGVYGYTF
TGTGCCAGCAGTTTGTCACAGGGGGGAGTCTATGGCTACACCTTC
>TRBV19|TRBJ2-3|-|-
CASSITSGDTQYF
TGTGCCAGTAGTATTACCTCGGGGGATACGCAGTATTTT
>TRBV18|TRBJ1-6|once|-
CASSRRRADSPLHF
TGTGCCAGCTCCCGAAGAAGAGCCGATTCACCCCTCCACTTT
>TRBV4-2|TRBJ2-7|-|-
CASSQDTASSSGYEAYEQYF
TGTGCCAGCAGCCAAGATACGGCCTCTAGCAGCGGGTATGAGGCCTACGAGCAGTACTTC
>TRBV7-8|TRBJ1-5|-|-
CASTPREGSQPQHF
TGTGCCAGCACTCCTCGGGAGGGCTCGCAGCCCCAGCATTTT
>TRBV21-1|TRBJ2-7|-|-
CASSTNLTLEYEQYF
TGTGCCAGCAGCACCAATTTGACCCTAGAATACGAGCAGTACTTC
>TRBV10-3|TRBJ2-3|-|-
CAISESGRSLTDTQYF
TGTGCCATCAGTGAGTCTGGCAGGTCCCTCACAGATACGCAGTATTTT
>TRBV7-9|TRBJ1-6|-|TRBD1
CASSRGTVYNSPLHF
TGTGCCAGCAGCCGGGGGACAGTATATAATTCACCCCTCCACTTT
>TRBV29-1|TRBJ2-3|-|-
CSVDPRARTDTQYF
TGCAGCGTTGACCCCAGGGCCCGCACAGATACGCAGTATTTT
>TRBV6-2/TRBV6-3|TRBJ2-7|-|TRBD2
CASSYSLKLSGGPASYEQYF
TGTGCCAGCAGTTACTCCCTTAAGCTATCGGGGGGGCCGGCGTCCTACGAGCAGTACTTC
>TRBV7-8|TRBJ1-1|few|TRBD1
CASSPPGTGRNTEAFF
TGTGCCAGCAGCCCCCCCGGGACAGGGCGTAACACTGAAGCTTTCTTT
>TRBV6-5|TRBJ2-1|-|-
CASSYWRGHEQFF
TGTGCCAGCAGTTACTGGAGGGGTCATGAGCAGTTCTTC
>TRBV10-3|TRBJ1-4|-|-
CAISRGRTGTETNEKLFF
TGTGCCATCAGCCGGGGGAGAACCGGGACCGAGACTAATGAAAAACTGTTTTTT
>TRBV19|TRBJ1-5|-|TRBD1
CASSRQGYQPQHF
TGTGCCAGTTCCCGACAGGGATATCAGCCCCAGCATTTT
>TRBV11-2|TRBJ2-1|-|TRBD1
CASSLDDRGVGNEQFF
TGTGCCAGCAGCTTAGATGACAGGGGGGTTGGAAATGAGCAGTTCTTC
>TRBV7-2|TRBJ2-1|-|TRBD2
CASSLGLAGPREQFF
TGTGCCAGCAGCTTAGGGCTAGCGGGCCCCAGGGAGCAGTTCTTC
>TRBV7-6|TRBJ2-2|-|TRBD1
CASSLGTGLGTGELFF
TGTGCCAGCAGCTTGGGGACAGGGTTGGGGACCGGGGAGCTGTTTTTT
>TRBV28|TRBJ1-5|-|-
CASSPTPGSNQPQHF
TGTGCCAGCAGTCCAACCCCAGGAAGCAATCAGCCCCAGCATTTT